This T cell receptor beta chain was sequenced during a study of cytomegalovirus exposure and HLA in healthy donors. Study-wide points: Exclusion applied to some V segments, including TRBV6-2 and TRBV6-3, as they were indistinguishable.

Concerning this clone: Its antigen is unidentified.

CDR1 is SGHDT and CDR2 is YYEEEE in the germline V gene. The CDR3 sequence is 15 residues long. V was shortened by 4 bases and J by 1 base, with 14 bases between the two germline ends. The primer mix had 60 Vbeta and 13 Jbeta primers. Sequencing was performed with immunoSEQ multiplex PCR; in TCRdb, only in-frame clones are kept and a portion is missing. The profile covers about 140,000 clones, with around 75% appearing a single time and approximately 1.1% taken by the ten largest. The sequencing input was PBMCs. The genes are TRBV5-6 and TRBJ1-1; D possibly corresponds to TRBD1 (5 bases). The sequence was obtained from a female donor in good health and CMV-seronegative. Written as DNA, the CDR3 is TGTGCCAGCAGCCGGTGGTACAGGCAGAACACTGAAGCTTTCTTT. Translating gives CASSRWYRQNTEAFF.